This TCR beta chain was identified during a study of blood T cell repertoires in COVID-19 (dated by TCRdb to about 2020). Background for the entire study: Samples from collaborators originated in the United States, Italy and Spain and spanned both the acute and convalescent phases of COVID-19. The prospective study material was composed of cDNA or gDNA derived from T cells, B-cell-depleted T cells, or PBMCs. Deeply sampled blood TCRbeta repertoires from subjects exposed to, actively infected with, or recovered from COVID-19 were included in the dataset. The repertoires were made available in a free public database intended to serve as a resource for research on the immune response to SARS-CoV-2. Samples were obtained from the ongoing ImmuneRACE study (first 160 participants) and from 1,254 subjects provided by 6 global collaborators. A de-identified subject ID, COVID-19 status, age in years and sex were almost always included in the sample metadata. Where HLA class I and class II types were available, the types were taken from metadata supplied by the sample provider, not from assay-based typing. What the authors observed across the whole study: The amount of clinical and demographic metadata varied by source and participant and was provided uncurated.

TCRbeta CDR3 regions were amplified from genomic DNA using the immunoSEQ Assay, a bias-controlled multiplex PCR. The authors' pipeline ran thus. Within the assay, amplification of reference gene primers was used to estimate how many nucleated cells each sample contained. To quantify the absolute abundance of each unique TCRbeta CDR3 rearrangement, sequence reads were collapsed and filtered. Productive Simpson clonality was computed per sample as the square root of Simpson's diversity index over productive rearrangements. TCRdb retrieved this table from immuneACCESS and kept in-frame rearrangements only. Not all clones are present; in checked studies, unresolved V genes account for under half, and no reason is known for the remainder. The DNA gave D and trimming, while V, J and clone size come from that table. This sample has approximately 490,000 clones in its table, and 80% to 90% of those were observed once. Approximately 8% of the sample goes to the ten largest clones.

Counted from cysteine to phenylalanine, this CDR3 has 14 amino acids. Just the 42-base CDR3 DNA is kept, in frame starting at base 1. V and J are truncated by 5 bases and 3 bases respectively, leaving an intervening sequence of 11 bases. Reading the germline V gene gives CDR1 SGHVS and CDR2 FQNEAQ. In the prospective study, participants were about 18 to 100 years old, resided in about two dozen geographic areas of the United States, and were enrolled through a virtual design. Cohort assignment in the prospective study relied on participant-reported clinical history from a screening survey and a study questionnaire. Recovered participants in ImmuneRACE Cohort 3 were defined by two consecutive negative NP/OP PCR tests, clearance by a healthcare professional, or resolution of symptoms. In the prospective study, mobile phlebotomists collected whole blood, serum and a nasopharyngeal or oropharyngeal swab from each participant. Over a roughly two-month period, participants in the prospective study had the option of providing additional blood draws and questionnaires. Blood samples from the prospective study were shipped frozen or at room temperature prior to DNA extraction.

As concerns this clone: Its recognized antigen is unknown. One base away there is no much larger clone; base qualities are not given.

What was sequenced was PBMCs or T cells enriched from blood (not recorded which). The sequence was obtained from an older woman who had recovered from COVID-19. The V gene is TRBV7-8 and the J gene is TRBJ1-5, with TRBD1 perhaps the D gene, on 5 matching bases. CDR3 loop: CASSVRQINQPQHF. The DNA is as follows: TGTGCCAGCAGCGTTCGACAGATCAATCAGCCCCAGCATTTT.